These T cell receptor beta chains were read from a single sample in a study of blood T cell repertoires in COVID-19. TCRdb's table, derived via immunoSEQ multiplex PCR, lists solely in-frame clones and lacks some. The data hold about 150,000 clones, with 70% to 90% observed a single time. The sequenced material came from peripheral blood. Receptors originate from a man between 70 and 80 years old with acute or convalescent COVID-19. The CDR3 runs from the conserved cysteine through the conserved F or W. The D gene is left open where the match is weak. A clone size is listed for some rows: how often the clone was seen (once, few, many), or a class if it is expanded.

>TRBJ2-2|TRBD2|TRBV28|.
CASSLDGLAGAGELFF
TGTGCCAGCAGTTTAGACGGGCTAGCGGGAGCCGGGGAGCTGTTTTTT
>TRBJ1-5|.|TRBV3-1/TRBV3-2|.
CASSQDYSTASSNQPQHF
TGTGCCAGCAGCCAAGATTACAGTACCGCGAGTAGCAATCAGCCCCAGCATTTT
>TRBJ2-7|TRBD2|TRBV5-1|.
CASSTRTSGSYEQYF
TGCGCCAGCAGCACCCGGACTAGCGGGAGCTACGAGCAGTACTTC
>TRBJ2-3|.|TRBV2|.
CASSVDPGGTDTQYF
TGTGCCAGCAGTGTTGACCCAGGGGGCACAGATACGCAGTATTTT
>TRBJ1-1|TRBD1|TRBV27|.
CASSSRQGWNTEAFF
TGTGCCAGCAGTTCCCGACAGGGATGGAACACTGAAGCTTTCTTT
>TRBJ1-1|.|TRBV7-2|.
CASSLGPGGTEAFF
TGTGCCAGCAGCTTAGGTCCGGGTGGCACTGAAGCTTTCTTT
>TRBJ2-3|.|TRBV7-3|once
CASSLRRLADTDTQYF
TGTGCCAGCAGCTTGAGGCGCCTGGCCGACACAGATACGCAGTATTTT
>TRBJ1-1|TRBD1|TRBV9|.
CASSVGTGGGRNTEAFF
TGTGCCAGCAGCGTTGGGACAGGGGGCGGGAGGAACACTGAAGCTTTCTTT
>TRBJ1-1|.|TRBV24-1|once
CATSSGTGSRTEAFF
TGTGCCACCAGTTCTGGTACAGGGTCGAGGACTGAAGCTTTCTTT
>TRBJ2-3|TRBD2|TRBV7-2|once
CASSLLAGDTQYF
TGTGCCAGCAGCTTACTAGCGGGAGATACGCAGTATTTT
>TRBJ1-1|.|TRBV27|.
CASSRTENTEAFF
TGTGCCAGCAGCCGGACTGAGAACACTGAAGCTTTCTTT
>TRBJ1-1|.|TRBV7-3|.
CASSRERATEAFF
TGTGCCAGCAGCAGGGAGCGAGCCACTGAAGCTTTCTTT
>TRBJ2-7|TRBD2|TRBV7-7|.
CASSLGLAGVEYEQYF
TGTGCTAGCAGCTTAGGACTAGCGGGAGTCGAATACGAGCAGTACTTC
>TRBJ2-5|.|TRBV7-9|.
CASSFHGQETQYF
TGTGCCAGCAGTTTCCACGGCCAAGAGACCCAGTACTTC
>TRBJ2-1|TRBD1|TRBV7-8|.
CASSPLEGAPNEQFF
TGTGCCAGCAGCCCACTAGAGGGGGCGCCGAATGAGCAGTTCTTC
>TRBJ2-1|TRBD1|TRBV5-1|.
CASSLGTGYEQFF
TGCGCCAGCAGCTTAGGGACAGGGTATGAGCAGTTCTTC
>TRBJ2-7|TRBD1|TRBV5-4|.
CASSRDRRKQLSNEQYF
TGTGCCAGCAGCCGGGACAGGCGTAAGCAACTCTCTAACGAGCAGTACTTC
>TRBJ1-2|TRBD1|TRBV5-1|.
CASSGGTGSGYTF
TGCGCCAGCAGCGGAGGGACAGGGAGTGGCTACACCTTC
>TRBJ1-4|.|TRBV7-6|.
CASSLTPQAADEKLFF
TGTGCCAGCAGCTTAACCCCACAGGCCGCGGATGAAAAACTGTTTTTT
>TRBJ2-7|TRBD1|TRBV10-3|.
CAIGDRANEQYF
TGTGCCATCGGGGACAGGGCTAACGAGCAGTACTTC
>TRBJ2-5|.|TRBV19|.
CASSIMGQAQETQYF
TGTGCCAGTAGTATTATGGGCCAGGCTCAAGAGACCCAGTACTTC
>TRBJ2-2|TRBD2|TRBV5-4|.
CASSLTSGNTGELFF
TGTGCCAGCAGCCTGACTAGCGGCAACACCGGGGAGCTGTTTTTT
>TRBJ2-1|TRBD2|TRBV24-1|.
CATSGQRDSFSSSYNEQFF
TGTGCCACCAGTGGTCAGCGGGACTCCTTCTCTAGCTCCTACAATGAGCAGTTCTTC
>TRBJ2-1|TRBD2|TRBV7-2|few
CASSLAGLAGGFYNEQFF
TGTGCCAGCAGCTTAGCGGGACTAGCGGGAGGGTTCTACAATGAGCAGTTCTTC
>TRBJ2-1|.|TRBV7-3|.
CASSLSYDYHNEQFF
TGTGCCAGCAGCTTATCGTACGACTATCACAATGAGCAGTTCTTC
>TRBJ2-7|TRBD2|TRBV29-1|once
CSVDGGAGAPLGEQYF
TGCAGCGTTGACGGGGGGGCGGGAGCCCCCCTAGGCGAGCAGTACTTC
>TRBJ2-7|TRBD2|TRBV15|.
CATSSLAGDGYEQYF
TGTGCCACCAGCAGTCTAGCGGGAGACGGCTACGAGCAGTACTTC
>TRBJ1-1|TRBD1|TRBV7-8|once
CASSPTDRGLMNTEAFF
TGTGCCAGCAGCCCAACCGACAGGGGGCTAATGAACACTGAAGCTTTCTTT
>TRBJ1-2|TRBD1|TRBV28|.
CATTLGTGNYGYTF
TGTGCCACCACCCTCGGGACAGGGAACTATGGCTACACCTTC